The text below deals with one T cell receptor (beta chain). The length of the CDR3 is 15 residues. The V end lost 6 bases, the J end lost 1 base, and 13 bases lay between the germline ends. In germline, CDR1 is SNHLY, CDR2 FYNNEI. The sample originates from a study of OX40 agonist ivuxolimab in advanced cancers. Background on the study: Enrollees could have had prior anti-PD-1, anti-PD-L1 or anti-CTLA-4 therapy, which around 43% had received.

Sequencing was performed with immunoSEQ multiplex PCR; in TCRdb, only in-frame clones are kept and a portion is missing. The sample contains more than 45,000 clones, 84% of which appear only once. The source of this sequence is an adult with an advanced solid tumor such as melanoma, head and neck, liver or kidney cancer. The J gene is TRBJ1-5, the V gene TRBV2, with D perhaps TRBD1 (6 bases). The sequencing used CD4+ or CD8+ T cells sorted from blood, collected in a trial of the OX40 agonist ivuxolimab. The CDR3 nucleotides read TGTGCCAGCAGCTGGGGGGCGGACAGCAATCAGCCCCAGCATTTT. Its protein is CASSWGADSNQPQHF.